Below, 16 T cell receptor beta chains from the same sample are listed, as sequenced in a study of T-cell reconstitution after alpha-beta-depleted transplantation in children. During its preparation, the TCRbeta library received unique molecular identifiers. TCRdb re-analysed the PCR reads in MiXCR, keeping a single row per CDR3 protein. Of a few hundred thousand distinct CDR3 sequences in the sample, under 13% are singletons; the top ten hold roughly 2.5%. Sequencing used PBMCs from the stem cell graft donor, obtained from the stem cell graft. The receptors originated from a human donor who donated a stem cell graft to a child with acute lymphoblastic leukemia.

The gene calls are TRBV12-3 or TRBV12-4 and TRBJ2-2; D may be TRBD1 (6 bases). The CDR3 runs 15 residues. V was clipped by 4 bases and J by 2 bases, with 11 bases between them. CDR3: CASSSEGVNTGELFF. The DNA for the CDR3 is TGTGCCAGCAGTTCTGAGGGGGTTAACACCGGGGAGCTGTTTTTT.

The V and J genes are TRBV11-2 and TRBJ2-4, with TRBD2 identical over 12 bases. Germline V gene lookup returns CDR1 SGHAT and CDR2 FQNNGV. V trimming: 4 bases; J trimming: 3 bases; junction bases outside the gene matches: 16. The CDR3 totals 20 residues. CDR3: CASSSRGPSGGAYGKNIQYF. The CDR3 DNA reads as TGTGCCAGCAGCTCCCGAGGCCCTAGCGGGGGGGCTTATGGCAAAAACATTCAGTACTTC.

The V call is TRBV7-8, the J call TRBJ2-7; 10 bases are shared with TRBD1. V lost 5 bases to trimming and J lost 0 bases; unmatched junction nucleotides: 13. The germline CDR1 and CDR2 sequences are SGHVS and FQNEAQ. The CDR3 contains 18 residues. The CDR3 is CASSPNPGTGANSYEQYF. Written as DNA, the CDR3 is TGTGCCAGCAGCCCTAATCCCGGGACAGGGGCGAACTCCTACGAGCAGTACTTC.

In this sample, this clonotype turned up many times. The CDR3 spells CASSLPTADTQYF. DNA of the CDR3: TGTGCCAGCAGCTTGCCTACGGCAGATACGCAGTATTTT. The V gene is TRBV5-5, the J gene TRBJ2-3; D remains ambiguous. V was cut by 1 base and J by 4 bases, with 7 bases left in between. This CDR3 region has 13 residues. The germline CDR1 and CDR2 sequences are SGHKS and YYEKEE (reference sequence).

The rearrangement links TRBV12-3 or TRBV12-4 to TRBJ2-4; D is uncertain. V was trimmed by 6 bases and J by 0 bases, leaving 6 bases between them. The CDR3 length is 13 residues. CDR3 in DNA: TGTGCCAGCAGGACGGTAGCCAAAAACATTCAGTACTTC. It yields the protein CASRTVAKNIQYF.

Ten or more counts support this clonotype. The chain couples TRBV9 to TRBJ2-5, with D uncertain. The length of the CDR3 is 13 residues. Germline CDR1 is SGDLS and CDR2 is YYNGEE. V shed 3 bases and J shed 1 base, with 7 bases lying between them. In DNA, the CDR3 is TGTGCCAGCAGCGCCTATTCCCAAGAGACCCAGTACTTC. It yields the protein CASSAYSQETQYF.

Many counts were recorded for this clonotype. The chain uses TRBV28 and TRBJ2-5, with D possibly being TRBD1 or TRBD2 (5 bases each). CDR1 MDHEN and CDR2 SYDVKM come from the germline V gene. The CDR3 is 15 residues long. Deletions cut 2 bases from V and 5 bases from J, with 15 bases between. As DNA, the CDR3 is TGTGCCAGCAGTTTAATCGGGACGAGCAGGGAGACCCAGTACTTC. This encodes CASSLIGTSRETQYF.

The V gene is TRBV20-1, the J gene TRBJ1-6; 7 bases agree with TRBD1. V trimming: 6 bases; J trimming: 6 bases; junction bases outside the gene matches: 11. CDR1 is DFQATT and CDR2 is SNEGSKA in the germline V gene (reference sequence). This CDR3 is built from 15 residues. The CDR3 spells CSAGDRVKSNSPLHF. DNA for the CDR3: TGCAGTGCGGGTGACAGGGTGAAAAGTAATTCACCCCTCCACTTT.

This clonotype was found a few times. The CDR3 sequence is CASSFGELGGREQYF. The DNA of the CDR3 is TGCGCCAGCAGCTTCGGGGAACTAGGGGGTCGCGAGCAGTACTTC. The rearrangement uses TRBV5-1 and TRBJ2-7, with D tentatively TRBD1 (6 bases). The germline CDR1 and CDR2 sequences are SGHRS and YFSETQ. Trimming cost V 2 bases and J 6 bases, with 18 bases left between them. CDR3 size: 15 residues. Together with reference TRBV5-1 and TRBJ2-7, the CDR3 gives the full variable domain: KAGVTQTPRYLIKTRGQQVTLSCSPISGHRSVSWYQQTPGQGLQFLFEYFSETQRNKGNFPGRFSGRQFSNSRSEMNVSTLELGDSALYLCASSFGELGGREQYFGPGTRLTVT.

The chain is built from TRBV11-2 and TRBJ2-7; D could derive from TRBD1 or TRBD2 (6 bases each). Trimming took 5 bases from V and 2 from J, leaving 13 bases between them. The CDR3 loop spans 14 amino acids. CDR1 and CDR2 from the germline V gene are SGHAT and FQNNGV. The CDR3 nucleotides are TGTGCCAGCAGCCCGGGGGCGGACACCTACGAGCAGTACTTC. It is translated as CASSPGADTYEQYF.

The sample holds many counts of this clonotype. CDR3 sequence (DNA): TGTGCCAGCAGTTATTATGCCGGCGGGAGGGGGACAGATACGCAGTATTTT. Translating it yields CASSYYAGGRGTDTQYF. This chain joins TRBV27 and TRBJ2-3; 9 bases agree with TRBD2. The junction had 11 bases not matched to a gene; V was cut back by 4 bases and J by 3 bases. CDR1 MNHEY and CDR2 SMNVEV come from the germline V gene (reference sequence). This CDR3 has 17 amino acids.

V gene TRBV14 combines with J gene TRBJ1-1, with 9 bases identical to TRBD1. The germline V gene encodes CDR1 SGHDN and CDR2 FVKESK. The CDR3 has 15 residues. V was pared by 4 bases and J by 4 bases, with 7 bases of the junction left unmatched. CDR3 region: CASSPDRGSGTEAFF. The DNA for the CDR3 is TGTGCCAGCAGCCCCGACAGGGGGTCGGGCACTGAAGCTTTCTTT.

This clonotype was found a few times. The CDR3 here is CSVVRAERAFF. CDR3 DNA: TGCAGCGTTGTAAGGGCAGAGAGGGCTTTCTTT. The J gene is TRBJ1-1, the V gene TRBV29-1, with unresolved D. This CDR3 has 11 residues. Trimming left V 4 bases short and J 11 bases short, with 14 bases between. Germline V gene sequence: CDR1 SQVTM, CDR2 ANQGSEA.

The rearrangement uses TRBV10-3 and TRBJ2-2; weak D call: TRBD2 (6 bases). Germline V gives CDR1 ENHRY, CDR2 SYGVKD. Trimming stripped 0 bases from V and 1 base from J, with 12 bases between. The CDR3 has 17 residues. The CDR3: CAISESAGTGNTGELFF. CDR3 sequence (DNA): TGTGCCATCAGTGAGTCCGCGGGGACGGGGAACACCGGGGAGCTGTTTTTT.

A few counts support this clonotype. The chain joins TRBV7-3 to TRBJ2-2, with D perhaps TRBD1 or TRBD2 (5 bases each). Germline lookup yields CDR1 SGHTA and CDR2 FQGTGA. The CDR3 is 14 residues long. V was trimmed by 1 base and J by 7 bases, leaving 10 bases between them. The CDR3 bases are TGTGCCAGCAGCTTAATACCAGGGAGCGGGGAGCTGTTTTTT. Its translation: CASSLIPGSGELFF. Together with reference TRBV7-3 and TRBJ2-2, the CDR3 gives the full variable domain: GAGVSQTPSNKVTEKGKYVELRCDPISGHTALYWYRQSLGQGPEFLIYFQGTGAADDSGLPNDRFFAVRPEGSVSTLKIQRTERGDSAVYLCASSLIPGSGELFFGEGSRLTVL.

The chain couples TRBV7-9 to TRBJ2-7, with TRBD2 as a possible D gene (5 bases). The CDR3 extends over 14 amino acids. Germline lookup yields CDR1 SEHNR and CDR2 FQNEAQ (reference sequence). With 4 bases removed from V and 2 bases from J, the gap between germline ends came to 12 bases. The chain's CDR3 is CASSSLGRAYEQYF. As DNA, the CDR3 is TGTGCCAGCAGCTCCCTAGGGCGGGCCTACGAGCAGTACTTC.